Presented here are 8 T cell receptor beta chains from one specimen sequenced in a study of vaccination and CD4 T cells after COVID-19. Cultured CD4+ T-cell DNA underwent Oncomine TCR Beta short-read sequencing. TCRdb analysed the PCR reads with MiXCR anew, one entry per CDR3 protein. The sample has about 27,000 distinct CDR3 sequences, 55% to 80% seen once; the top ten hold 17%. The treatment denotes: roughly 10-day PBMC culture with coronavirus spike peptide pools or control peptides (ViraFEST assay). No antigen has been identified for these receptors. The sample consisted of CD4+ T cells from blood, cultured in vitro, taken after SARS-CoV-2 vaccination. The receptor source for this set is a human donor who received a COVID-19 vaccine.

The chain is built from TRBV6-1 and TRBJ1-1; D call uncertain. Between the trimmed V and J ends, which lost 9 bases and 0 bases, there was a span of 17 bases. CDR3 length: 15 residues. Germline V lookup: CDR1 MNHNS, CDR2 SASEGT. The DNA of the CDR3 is TGTGCCAGTTATGCGACTGCCCGCATGAACACTGAAGCTTTCTTT. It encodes CASYATARMNTEAFF.

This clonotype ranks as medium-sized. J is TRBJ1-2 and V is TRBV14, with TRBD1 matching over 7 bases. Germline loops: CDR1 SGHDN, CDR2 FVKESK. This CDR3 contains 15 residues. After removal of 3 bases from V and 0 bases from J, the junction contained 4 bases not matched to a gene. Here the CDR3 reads CASSHDRAANYGYTF. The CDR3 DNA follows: TGTGCCAGCAGCCATGACAGGGCCGCTAACTATGGCTACACCTTC.

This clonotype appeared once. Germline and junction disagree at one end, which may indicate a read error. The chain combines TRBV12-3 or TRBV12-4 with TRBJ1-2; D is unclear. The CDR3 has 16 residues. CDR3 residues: CASSSRPVPPKYGYTF. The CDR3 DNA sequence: TGTGCCAGCAGTTCCCGGCCGGTCCCTCCTAAGTATGGCTACACCTTC.

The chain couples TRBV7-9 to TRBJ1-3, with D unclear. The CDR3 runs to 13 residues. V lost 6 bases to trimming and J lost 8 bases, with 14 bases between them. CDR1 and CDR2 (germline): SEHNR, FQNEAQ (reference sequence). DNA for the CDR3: TGTGCCAGCAGGCTGCGGGAGTTCCACACCATATATTTT. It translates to CASRLREFHTIYF. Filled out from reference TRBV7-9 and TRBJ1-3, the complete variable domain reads DTGVSQNPRHKITKRGQNVTFRCDPISEHNRLYWYRQTLGQGPEFLTYFQNEAQLEKSRLLSDRFSAERPKGSFSTLEIQRTEQGDSAMYLCASRLREFHTIYFGEGSWLTVV.

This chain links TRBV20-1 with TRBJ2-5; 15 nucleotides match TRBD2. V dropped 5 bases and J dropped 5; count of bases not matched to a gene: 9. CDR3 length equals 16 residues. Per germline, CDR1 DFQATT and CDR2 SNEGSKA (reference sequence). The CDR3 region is CSAERTSGGAVETQYF. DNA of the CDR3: TGCAGTGCTGAACGGACTAGCGGGGGGGCGGTGGAGACCCAGTACTTC.

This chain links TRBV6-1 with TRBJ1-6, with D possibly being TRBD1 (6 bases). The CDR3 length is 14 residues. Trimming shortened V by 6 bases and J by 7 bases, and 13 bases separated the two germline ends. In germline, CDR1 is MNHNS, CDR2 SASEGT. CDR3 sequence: CASRRTGSNSPLHF. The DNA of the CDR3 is TGTGCCAGCAGACGCACAGGGAGCAATTCACCCCTCCACTTT.

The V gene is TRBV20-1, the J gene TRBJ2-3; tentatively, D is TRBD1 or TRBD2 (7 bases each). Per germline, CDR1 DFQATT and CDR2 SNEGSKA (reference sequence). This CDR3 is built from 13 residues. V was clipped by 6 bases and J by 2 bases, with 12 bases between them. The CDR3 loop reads CSAQGGDTDTQYF. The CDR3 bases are TGCAGTGCCCAGGGGGGGGACACAGATACGCAGTATTTT.

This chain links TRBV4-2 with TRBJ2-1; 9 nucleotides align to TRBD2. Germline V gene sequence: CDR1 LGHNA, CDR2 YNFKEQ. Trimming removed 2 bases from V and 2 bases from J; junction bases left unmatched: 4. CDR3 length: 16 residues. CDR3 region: CASSQFSGGPYNEQFF. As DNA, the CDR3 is TGTGCCAGCAGCCAATTTAGCGGGGGCCCCTACAATGAGCAGTTCTTC.